Included here is one T cell receptor (beta chain) sequence, with context. The data originate from a study of shared clonotypes between healthy human individuals. TCRdb's table, derived via immunoSEQ multiplex PCR, lists solely in-frame clones and lacks some. Seen here are millions of clones, 85% to 95% observed once, and the top ten hold 0.13%. The CDR3 covers 14 residues. In germline, CDR1 is SGHDT, CDR2 YYEEEE. The V gene lost 2 bases and the J gene lost 5 bases, with 13 bases spanning the gap. This rearrangement joins TRBV5-6 to TRBJ1-1; unclear D gene. This receptor was taken from a man between 18 and 29 years old in good health. The sample taken for sequencing was naive CD4+ T cells sorted from blood. The subset: CD45RA+ positively selected. Here the CDR3 DNA reads TGTGCCAGCAGCTTTTCGTGGCAGTCAACTGAAGCTTTCTTT. It encodes CASSFSWQSTEAFF.